This TCR beta chain was obtained from a study of cytomegalovirus exposure and HLA in healthy donors. General study points: One cluster of highly shared sequence variants probably arose as a sequencing artifact. Upon later analysis, HLA-associated TCR beta chains proved more clonally expanded than other, equally common chains. TCR beta sequences reportedly predicted most subjects' HLA-A and HLA-B alleles accurately. Being productive about 90% or about 30% of the time was typical of most TCR beta V segments in an earlier analysis.

Vbeta (60) and Jbeta (13) primers were used in the PCR. Some clones are missing from TCRdb's copy, which holds only in-frame ones; the method was immunoSEQ multiplex PCR. The sample lists some 170,000 clones, 70% to 75% occurring once. Remarks on this clone: Its cognate antigen is unknown.

The TCR was taken from a male donor in good health and CMV-seronegative. Sequenced sample: PBMCs.

CDR3 coding DNA: TGTGCCAGCAGAGACGACGGGAACTATGGCTACACCTTC. It is translated as CASRDDGNYGYTF. The chain recombines TRBV6-5 with TRBJ1-2, with unresolved D. The CDR3 sequence is 13 residues long. Trimming removed 6 bases at V and 2 bases at J, with 10 bases between. The germline gives CDR1 MNHEY, CDR2 SVGAGI.